This T cell receptor (beta chain) was sequenced for a study of Graves' ophthalmopathy and Graves' hyperthyroidism. This clonotype was found many times. The sequenced template was RNA, covering the TCR beta CDR3 region. Second-round multiplex PCR followed a first-round RT-PCR using HTBI primers. TCRdb re-called the multiplex PCR reads through MiXCR, storing one row per CDR3 protein. In the table there are 500,000 to 600,000 distinct CDR3 sequences, about two fifths of which are singletons. CDR3 size: 15 residues. With 6 bases clipped from V and 3 bases from J, the junction kept 7 bases outside the gene matches. Germline V gene sequence: CDR1 SGHNT, CDR2 YYREEE (reference sequence).

The TCR originated in an adult man with Graves' hyperthyroidism. Sample: peripheral blood or thyroid tissue (not recorded which). The chain recombines TRBV5-4 with TRBJ2-2; 8 nucleotides align to TRBD2. The CDR3 nucleotides read TGTGCCAGCAAAATAGCCGGGAGGGACACCGGGGAGCTGTTTTTT. Encoded protein: CASKIAGRDTGELFF.